Each of the 9 T cell receptor beta chains below was sequenced from the same sample in a study of cytomegalovirus exposure and HLA in healthy donors. Method: immunoSEQ multiplex PCR; TCRdb's copy keeps in-frame clones and lacks some. Of roughly 100,000 clones in the sample, about 88% were seen once. Material for sequencing was PBMCs. These receptors were taken from a woman between 18 and 29 years old in good health and CMV-seropositive.

The V and J genes are TRBV27 and TRBJ2-1, with 9 bases lining up with TRBD2. This CDR3 region has 16 residues. With 8 bases clipped from V and 7 bases from J, the junction kept 15 bases outside the gene matches. Per germline, CDR1 MNHEY and CDR2 SMNVEV (reference sequence). The CDR3 DNA sequence: TGTGCCAGCGAACCACGAAGGGCGGGGGGGTTAAATGAGCAGTTCTTC. Translating gives CASEPRRAGGLNEQFF.

The rearrangement uses TRBV27 and TRBJ2-5, with 14 positions matching TRBD2. The CDR3 is 21 residues long. The germline V gene has CDR1 MNHEY and CDR2 SMNVEV (reference sequence). V lost 1 base to trimming and J lost 7 bases; unmatched junction nucleotides: 20. CDR3 nucleotides: TGTGCCAGCAGTTTATATCCCCCAGGCATCGGGACTAGCGGGGGTCAGGGGACCCAGTACTTC. Residues: CASSLYPPGIGTSGGQGTQYF.

The gene calls are TRBV19 and TRBJ2-2; weak D call: TRBD2 (6 bases). Germline CDR1 LNHDA, CDR2 SQIVND (reference sequence). The CDR3 consists of 14 residues. The V end lost 7 bases, the J end lost 5 bases, and 14 bases lay between the germline ends. This chain's CDR3 is CASTDAGRTGELFF. CDR3 DNA: TGTGCCAGTACCGATGCGGGGAGAACCGGGGAGCTGTTTTTT.

The chain combines TRBV28 with TRBJ1-2; D not certain. Germline V gene sequence: CDR1 MDHEN, CDR2 SYDVKM. The ends were cut back, 6 bases at V and 5 bases at J, with 4 bases in the middle. The CDR3 length is 10 residues. In DNA, the CDR3 is TGTGCCAGCAGGAGGTATGGCTACACCTTC. This sequence encodes CASRRYGYTF.

The rearrangement links TRBV11-2 to TRBJ2-1, with TRBD2 identical over 9 bases. J was trimmed by 8 bases and V by 2 bases; bases with no gene match: 13. This CDR3 contains 17 residues. Germline V CDR1 and CDR2: SGHAT, FQNNGV. DNA for the CDR3: TGTGCCAGCAGCTTAACGTTTGGGGCGGGGGGGCGCGATGAGCAGTTCTTC. Translating gives CASSLTFGAGGRDEQFF.

The chain's CDR3 is CASSLVGTGYEKLFF. The CDR3 bases are TGTGCCAGCAGCTTAGTGGGGACAGGGTATGAAAAACTGTTTTTT. This chain joins TRBV7-8 and TRBJ1-4; 9 bases match TRBD1. V shed 1 base, J shed 6 bases, and the junction held 3 bases outside the gene matches. Germline CDR1 is SGHVS and CDR2 is FQNEAQ. This CDR3 has 15 amino acids.

In this sample, this clone turned up a few times. J is TRBJ1-1 and V is TRBV5-6; 7 bases map to TRBD1. V gave up 0 bases and J gave up 1 base; unmatched junction bases: 6. Germline-derived CDR1 and CDR2 are SGHDT and YYEEEE. The CDR3 length is 16 residues. The CDR3 DNA sequence: TGTGCCAGCAGCTTGGGCCCGACAGGGCAGAACACTGAAGCTTTCTTT. Translated: CASSLGPTGQNTEAFF.

This clone was counted between two and nine times. V and J are TRBV6-5 and TRBJ1-6; 8 nucleotides line up with TRBD1. Germline V gene lookup returns CDR1 MNHEY and CDR2 SVGAGI. This CDR3 has 14 residues. V gave up 7 bases and J gave up 7 bases; unmatched junction bases: 6. The CDR3 reads CASNDRGRNSPLHF. CDR3 nucleotide sequence: TGTGCCAGCAACGACAGGGGACGGAATTCACCCCTCCACTTT.

V is TRBV27 and J is TRBJ1-6; D gene uncertain. The V end was cut by 3 bases, the J end by 0 bases, with 9 bases between. This CDR3 comprises 16 residues. Germline assignment: CDR1 MNHEY and CDR2 SMNVEV (reference sequence). CDR3 protein: CASSLSRSSYNSPLHF. The CDR3 DNA follows: TGTGCCAGCAGTTTGTCGAGGAGCTCCTATAATTCACCCCTCCACTTT.